This TCR beta chain was sequenced during a study of blood T cells in healthy people across ages. The germline V and J ends were trimmed by 2 bases and 0 bases, with 11 bases remaining between them. The CDR3 runs to 15 residues. In germline, CDR1 is GTSNPN, CDR2 SVGIG (reference sequence). Sample-barcoded 5' priming and a J-beta primer mix drove a second PCR of roughly 6 to 12 cycles. TCRdb ran MiXCR on the 5' RACE reads and lists one entry per CDR3 protein. Among around 990,000 distinct CDR3 sequences listed, more than 30% were seen once. The chain employs TRBV30 and TRBJ1-5; D is unresolved. This receptor was taken from a man aged 18 to 35 in good health. Specimen: blood. The CDR3 loop is CAWSRRLNSNQPQHF. CDR3 DNA: TGTGCCTGGAGTAGGCGTCTAAATAGCAATCAGCCCCAGCATTTT.